This T cell receptor beta chain is from a study of identical twins. This clonotype was counted a few times. The germline V gene has CDR1 SGHTA and CDR2 FQGNSA. The CDR3 is made up of 16 amino acids. V lost 4 bases and J lost 2; bases outside the gene matches: 8. TCRdb analysed the 5' RACE reads with MiXCR anew, one entry per CDR3 protein. Of 700,000 or so distinct CDR3 sequences in the sample, more than 6.5% were seen once. The data were also submitted as part of a second study, on yellow fever vaccine responses in identical twins.

Sequenced: PBMCs. The sequence came from a woman aged 18-35 years in good health. The chain links TRBV7-2 to TRBJ2-3, with TRBD1 matching over 8 bases. The CDR3 here is CASSSPGTGFTDTQYF. The CDR3 DNA sequence: TGTGCCAGCAGCTCCCCCGGGACAGGATTCACAGATACGCAGTATTTT.